This TCR beta chain was sequenced during a study of blood T cell repertoires in COVID-19 (dated by TCRdb to about 2020). Turning to the overall study: The collaborator samples originated in the United States, Italy and Spain and spanned the acute and convalescent phases of COVID-19. The material from the prospective study consisted of cDNA or gDNA derived from T cells, B-cell-depleted T cells, or PBMCs. Deeply sampled blood TCRbeta repertoires from subjects exposed to, actively infected with, or recovered from COVID-19 were included in the dataset. The repertoires were released in a freely available public database meant as a resource for research on the immune response to SARS-CoV-2. The samples were drawn from two sources: the first 160 participants of the ongoing ImmuneRACE study, and 1,200 or so subjects contributed by 6 global collaborators. Nearly every sample came with metadata listing a de-identified subject ID, COVID-19 status, age in years and sex. Where available, HLA class I and class II types were obtained from metadata supplied by the sample provider rather than from assay-based typing. The study at large found these results: The quantity of clinical and demographic metadata differed by source and by participant and was supplied without curation.

Enrolling through a virtual design, the prospective study's participants ranged in age from roughly 18 to 100 years and lived across about two dozen United States geographic areas. In the prospective study, participants were assigned to cohorts based on the clinical history participants reported in a screening survey and a study questionnaire. For ImmuneRACE Cohort 3, a participant was defined as recovered based on two consecutive negative NP/OP PCR tests, clearance by a healthcare professional, or resolution of symptoms. In the prospective study, whole blood, serum and a nasopharyngeal or oropharyngeal swab were collected from each participant by mobile phlebotomists. Over an approximately 2-month period, participants in the prospective study had the option of providing additional blood draws and questionnaires. Before DNA extraction, blood samples from the prospective study were shipped at room temperature or frozen.

This clone was seen more than once but under ten times. The antigen it recognizes is unknown. The record has no base qualities; no much larger clone is one base away. The CDR3 numbers 13 residues from cysteine through phenylalanine. Only the CDR3 DNA is retained, 39 bases long and in frame from the first base. V lost 0 bases and J lost 8 bases; the stretch between them is 11 bases long. CDR1 is given as SGHKS and CDR2 as YYEKEE, both from the germline V gene (reference sequence). TCRbeta CDR3 regions were amplified from genomic DNA using the immunoSEQ Assay, a bias-controlled multiplex PCR. The source study handled its data this way. Within the assay, amplification of reference gene primers was used to estimate how many nucleated cells each sample contained. To quantify the absolute abundance of each unique TCRbeta CDR3 rearrangement, sequence reads were collapsed and filtered. For each sample, productive Simpson clonality was calculated as the square root of Simpson's diversity index across productive rearrangements. TCRdb limited this immuneACCESS table to in-frame rearrangements with V and J called. A share of clones is missing; checked studies link under half to unresolved V genes, and the rest is unexplained. The DNA gave D and trimming, while V, J and clone size come from that table. The sample data list fewer than 500,000 clones, and roughly nine tenths of these were observed just once. The top ten clones comprise 0.65% to 0.9% of the sample.

The TCR was taken from a woman aged 18-30 years who had recovered from COVID-19. The V gene is TRBV5-5 and the J gene is TRBJ1-1; confidence is insufficient to name the D gene. Specimen: PBMCs or T cells enriched from blood (not recorded which). The DNA sequence is as follows: TGTGCCAGCAGCTTGGTTGAACAGTACGAAGCTTTCTTT. Translation gives CASSLVEQYEAFF.